The clone carrying this T cell receptor (beta chain) was observed a few times. Its target is unknown. This entry comes from a study of T cells in Graves' hyperthyroidism and ophthalmopathy. Whole-study findings and limits: Stable hyperthyroidism and ophthalmopathy were separated using 13 V-J signatures. Blood also carried most thyroid clonotypes expanded above 0.001.

A lack of ophthalmopathy progression within 18 months defined stable Graves' hyperthyroidism. Uncontrolled infection, other autoimmune disease, pregnancy or lactation disqualified patients from enrolment. Trimming at V came to 11 bases and at J to 4 bases, leaving 10 bases not matched to a gene. CDR1 and CDR2 from the germline V gene are LNHDA and SQIVND (reference sequence). This CDR3 comprises 13 residues. The investigators amplified TCR beta CDR3 regions from RNA transcripts. HTBI primers were the set used in a first-round RT-PCR of the TCR CDR3. TCRdb recomputed calls from the multiplex PCR reads with MiXCR, one row per CDR3 protein. The sample includes around 340,000 distinct CDR3 sequences, approximately 14% seen only once; the top ten take around 23%.

The sequenced material came from blood. The V call is TRBV19, the J call TRBJ1-2; 7 nucleotides align to TRBD1. The TCR comes from a woman aged 25-40 years with Graves' hyperthyroidism. CDR3 amino acids: CAGATTGTYGYTF. The DNA of the CDR3 is TGTGCCGGAGCTACGACAGGGACCTATGGCTACACCTTC. Combining the CDR3 with reference TRBV19 and TRBJ1-2 gives the whole variable domain DGGITQSPKYLFRKEGQNVTLSCEQNLNHDAMYWYRQDPGQGLRLIYYSQIVNDFQKGDIAEGYSVSREKKESFPLTVTSAQKNPTAFYLCAGATTGTYGYTFGSGTRLTVV.